At least ten counts were recorded for the clone carrying this T cell receptor (beta chain). The CDR3 is 12 residues long. CDR1 and CDR2 (germline): SNHLY, FYNNEI. V was trimmed by 3 bases and J by 5 bases, leaving 7 bases between them. TCRdb reprocessed the PCR reads via MiXCR. The sample comprises tens of thousands of clones, around 10% of which are singletons, and roughly 9% rests with the top ten. The data belong to a study of metastatic and nonmetastatic thyroid tumors. Thyroid surgery took place with no prior treatment in any patient. The sequence came from a male donor with papillary thyroid cancer or a benign thyroid nodule (not recorded which). Some clones in this sample may be carry-over from other donors' samples. Sequencing was carried out using blood. The V call is TRBV2, the J call TRBJ2-5, with D unclear. Here the CDR3 DNA reads TGTGCCAGCAGTGAGACACCGGAGACCCAGTACTTC. Its translation is CASSETPETQYF. The full variable domain, in which reference TRBV2 and TRBJ2-5 provide the parts outside the CDR3, is EPEVTQTPSHQVTQMGQEVILRCVPISNHLYFYWYRQILGQKVEFLVSFYNNEISEKSEIFDDQFSVERPDGSNFTLKIRSTKLEDSAMYFCASSETPETQYFGPGTRLLVL.